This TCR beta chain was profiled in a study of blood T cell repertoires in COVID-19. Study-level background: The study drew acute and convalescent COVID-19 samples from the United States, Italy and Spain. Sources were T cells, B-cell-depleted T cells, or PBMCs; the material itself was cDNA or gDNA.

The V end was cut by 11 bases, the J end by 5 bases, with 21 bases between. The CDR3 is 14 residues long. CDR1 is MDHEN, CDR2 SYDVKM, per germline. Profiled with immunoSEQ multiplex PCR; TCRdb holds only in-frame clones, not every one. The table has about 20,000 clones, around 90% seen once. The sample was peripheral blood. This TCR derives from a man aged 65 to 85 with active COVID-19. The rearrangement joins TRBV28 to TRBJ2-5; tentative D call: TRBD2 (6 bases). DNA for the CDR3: TGTGCCTCCCTAGGAGGGCTCATGGGGGAGACCCAGTACTTC. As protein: CASLGGLMGETQYF.